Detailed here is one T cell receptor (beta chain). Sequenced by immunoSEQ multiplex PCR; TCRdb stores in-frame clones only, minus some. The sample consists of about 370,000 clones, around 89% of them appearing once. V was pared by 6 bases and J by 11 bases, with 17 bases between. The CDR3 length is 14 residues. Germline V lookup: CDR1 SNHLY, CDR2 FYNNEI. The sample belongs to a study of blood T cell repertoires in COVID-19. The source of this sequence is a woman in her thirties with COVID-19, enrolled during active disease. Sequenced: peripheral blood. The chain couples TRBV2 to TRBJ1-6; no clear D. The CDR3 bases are TGTGCCAGCAGGGAACTGCCCCTTACTGCACCCCTCCACTTT. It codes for CASRELPLTAPLHF. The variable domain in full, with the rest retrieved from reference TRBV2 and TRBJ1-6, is EPEVTQTPSHQVTQMGQEVILRCVPISNHLYFYWYRQILGQKVEFLVSFYNNEISEKSEIFDDQFSVERPDGSNFTLKIRSTKLEDSAMYFCASRELPLTAPLHFGNGTRLTVT.